This entry lists 10 T cell receptor beta chains sequenced from one sample in a study of shared clonotypes between healthy human individuals. Sequencing was performed with immunoSEQ multiplex PCR; in TCRdb, only in-frame clones are kept and a portion is missing. The data show about 1.5 million clones, 98% seen once. Sequencing was done on a sample of naive CD4+ T cells sorted from blood. The sample's subset: CD45RA+ positively selected. The receptors were sampled from a man younger than 40 in good health.

CDR3 sequence (DNA): TGTGCCAGCAGTTTAAACCGGGGACAGATCACAGATACGCAGTATTTT. It is translated as CASSLNRGQITDTQYF. The chain recombines TRBV28 with TRBJ2-3; 7 bases map to TRBD1. After removal of 2 bases from V and 2 bases from J, the junction contained 7 bases not matched to a gene. This CDR3 is 16 amino acids long. Germline V gives CDR1 MDHEN, CDR2 SYDVKM.

This chain uses TRBV5-6 with TRBJ2-3; no firm D call. The CDR3 consists of 14 residues. From germline, CDR1 is SGHDT and CDR2 YYEEEE. V was shortened by 0 bases and J by 1 base, with 6 bases between the two germline ends. DNA of the CDR3: TGTGCCAGCAGCTTGGCCCCGGGCACAGATACGCAGTATTTT. Protein sequence: CASSLAPGTDTQYF.

The V and J genes are TRBV7-2 and TRBJ2-7; D call uncertain. The V gene's germline CDR1 is SGHTA and CDR2 FQGNSA. The CDR3 runs to 16 residues. Trimming took off 1 base at V and 1 base at J, with 14 bases between the two ends. CDR3 sequence: CASSLEGPISSYEQYF. The CDR3 DNA reads TGTGCCAGCAGCTTAGAGGGCCCGATCTCGTCCTACGAGCAGTACTTC.

J is TRBJ2-2 and V is TRBV7-9, with a possible D match to TRBD2 (6 bases). The length of the CDR3 is 14 residues. CDR1 is SEHNR and CDR2 is FQNEAQ in the germline V gene (reference sequence). Deletions cut 6 bases from V and 5 bases from J, with 13 bases between. CDR3 loop: CASSNGRFTGELFF. CDR3 DNA: TGTGCCAGCAGTAACGGGAGATTTACCGGGGAGCTGTTTTTT.

The genes are TRBV29-1 and TRBJ2-2; D unclear. Trimming removed 5 bases at V and 0 bases at J, with 4 bases between. This CDR3 spans 12 amino acids. Germline lookup yields CDR1 SQVTM and CDR2 ANQGSEA. The CDR3 region has the DNA TGCAGCGTTCTCCCGAACACCGGGGAGCTGTTTTTT. Amino acids: CSVLPNTGELFF.

The rearrangement joins TRBV11-3 to TRBJ2-1; the D gene could be TRBD1 or TRBD2 (7 bases each). Between the trimmed V and J ends, which lost 3 bases and 8 bases, there was a span of 20 bases. This CDR3 is built from 16 residues. In germline, CDR1 is SGHNT, CDR2 YENEEA. CDR3 sequence reads: CASSFGQGEGKDEQFF. The CDR3, as DNA: TGTGCCAGCAGCTTTGGGCAGGGGGAGGGGAAGGATGAGCAGTTCTTC. The complete variable domain, with remaining parts taken from reference TRBV11-3 and TRBJ2-1, reads EAGVVQSPRYKIIEKKQPVAFWCNPISGHNTLYWYLQNLGQGPELLIRYENEEAVDDSQLPKDRFSAERLKGVDSTLKIQPAELGDSAVYLCASSFGQGEGKDEQFFGPGTRLTVL.

This sequence joins TRBV29-1 and TRBJ1-2; 7 bases fit TRBD1. Germline CDR1 SQVTM, CDR2 ANQGSEA. This CDR3 is 15 amino acids long. V was pared by 4 bases and J by 8 bases, with 16 bases of the junction left unmatched. DNA of the CDR3: TGCAGCGTTGCCGCTCCACTAGGACAGGTCTTCGGCTACACCTTC. This gives the protein CSVAAPLGQVFGYTF.

To note about this clone: Other DNA sequences in this specimen translate into the identical CDR3. The chain has TRBV5-8 and TRBJ2-1, with 7 positions matching TRBD2. Germline assignment: CDR1 SGHTS and CDR2 YDEGEE. V was clipped by 2 bases and J by 4 bases; unmatched bases: 6. The CDR3 has 15 amino acids. In DNA, the CDR3 is TGTGCCAGCAGCTTAGGCGGGAGTTCTTACAATGAGCAGTTCTTC. Its translation is CASSLGGSSYNEQFF.

J is TRBJ2-6 and V is TRBV5-1; 11 bases are a match to TRBD2. With 3 bases clipped from V and 0 bases from J, the junction kept 8 bases outside the gene matches. This CDR3 has 19 residues. Germline values: CDR1 SGHRS, CDR2 YFSETQ. This CDR3 is CASSYGLAGGYSGANVLTF. For the CDR3, the DNA is TGCGCCAGCAGCTACGGACTAGCGGGTGGGTACTCTGGGGCCAACGTCCTGACTTTC.

This chain uses TRBV28 with TRBJ2-4; D possibly corresponds to TRBD1 (6 bases). V was trimmed by 10 bases and J by 5 bases, leaving 12 bases between them. The V gene's germline CDR1 is MDHEN and CDR2 SYDVKM. The length of the CDR3 is 12 residues. CDR3 sequence: CAIKGEQNIQYF. For the CDR3, the DNA is TGTGCCATAAAGGGGGAGCAAAACATTCAGTACTTC.